The entry that follows covers one T cell receptor (beta chain) sequence. Sequencing used immunoSEQ multiplex PCR; TCRdb keeps in-frame clones, though not all of them. The data show 180,000 or so clones, less than 90% seen once. The source of the sample is a study of blood T cell repertoires in COVID-19. Study-wide background: Samples of COVID-19 (acute and convalescent) were obtained from the United States, Italy and Spain. T cells, B-cell-depleted T cells, or PBMCs supplied cDNA or gDNA.

The ends lost 0 bases at V and 9 bases at J; junction bases unmatched: 7. The CDR3 runs 15 residues. The germline V gene encodes CDR1 SGHRS and CDR2 YFSETQ. Sequenced sample: peripheral blood. This receptor was identified in a woman aged 55-75 years with COVID-19, enrolled during active disease. This sequence joins TRBV5-1 and TRBJ2-1; TRBD2 aligns across 9 bases. CDR3: CASSLAAGGPPEQFF. DNA for the CDR3: TGCGCCAGCAGCTTGGCGGCGGGAGGGCCCCCTGAGCAGTTCTTC.